This T cell receptor (beta chain) was sequenced in a study of blood T cell repertoires in COVID-19. Per the study methods: Amplification of reference gene primers was used by the study to estimate nucleated cell counts. Only in-frame clones appear in the TCRdb table, and some are missing; sequencing was by immunoSEQ multiplex PCR. Clone size and the V and J calls come from that table; the DNA yielded D and trimming. The sample yields approximately 46,000 clones, 81% seen once. Seattle-derived patients entered the study during active infection and were followed longitudinally. The CDR3 is 16 amino acids. CDR1 and CDR2 from the germline V gene are SEHNR and FQNEAQ (reference sequence). With 5 bases clipped from V and 7 bases from J, the junction kept 11 bases outside the gene matches.

The origin of this receptor is a woman of 80 years or more with COVID-19, enrolled during active disease. The chain is built from TRBV7-9 and TRBJ2-1; TRBD2 agrees at 10 bases. Sequencing input: peripheral blood. CDR3 loop: CASSKGIGLAENEQFF. In nucleotides, the CDR3 is TGTGCCAGCAGCAAGGGGATAGGACTAGCGGAAAATGAGCAGTTCTTC.